This T cell receptor (beta chain) originates from a study of T cells in Graves' hyperthyroidism and ophthalmopathy. With 2 bases removed from V and 1 base from J, the gap between germline ends came to 17 bases. The CDR3 has 17 amino acids. CDR1 is KGHSH and CDR2 is LQKENI in the germline V gene. Using RNA transcripts as the source, TCR beta CDR3 regions were amplified. The study used the HTBI primer set for a first-round RT-PCR of the TCR CDR3. TCRdb independently ran MiXCR on the multiplex PCR reads; one entry per CDR3 protein. The repertoire holds a few hundred thousand distinct CDR3 sequences, with 15% as singletons. Ten or more counts support this clonotype.

This rearrangement joins TRBV18 to TRBJ1-1, with TRBD1 as a possible D gene (6 bases). The material sequenced was blood. The sequence was collected from a young woman with Graves' hyperthyroidism. CDR3 DNA sequence: TGTGCCAGCTCACCAAATCAGGGGCGGCTGAGGAACACTGAAGCTTTCTTT. As protein: CASSPNQGRLRNTEAFF.